What follows describes a single T cell receptor beta chain. CDR3 size: 15 residues. Germline V gene data show CDR1 as SGHRS and CDR2 as YFSETQ. Trimming cost V 0 bases and J 0 bases, with 8 bases left between them. The data were taken from a study of CD8 T cells in Susac syndrome. The authors reverse transcribed about 0.5 to 1 ug RNA with random hexamers. Amplification of the TCR beta CDR3 was carried out by immunoSEQ multiplex PCR, which spanned a total of 54 Vbeta and 13 Jbeta segments. Each CDR3 protein is one row after TCRdb ran MiXCR on the immunoSEQ multiplex PCR reads. The data contain about 130,000 distinct CDR3 sequences, approximately 94% of them singletons. The authors sequenced TCR beta from blood CD8+ and CD4+ T cells.

This receptor was obtained from a human donor with multiple sclerosis. This chain links TRBV5-1 with TRBJ2-3; D is perhaps TRBD1 or TRBD2 (5 bases each). Sequenced input: CD4+ T cells from PBMCs. CDR3 sequence (DNA): TGCGCCAGCAGCTTGGTGGGACCGAGCACAGATACGCAGTATTTT. Translated, it gives CASSLVGPSTDTQYF.